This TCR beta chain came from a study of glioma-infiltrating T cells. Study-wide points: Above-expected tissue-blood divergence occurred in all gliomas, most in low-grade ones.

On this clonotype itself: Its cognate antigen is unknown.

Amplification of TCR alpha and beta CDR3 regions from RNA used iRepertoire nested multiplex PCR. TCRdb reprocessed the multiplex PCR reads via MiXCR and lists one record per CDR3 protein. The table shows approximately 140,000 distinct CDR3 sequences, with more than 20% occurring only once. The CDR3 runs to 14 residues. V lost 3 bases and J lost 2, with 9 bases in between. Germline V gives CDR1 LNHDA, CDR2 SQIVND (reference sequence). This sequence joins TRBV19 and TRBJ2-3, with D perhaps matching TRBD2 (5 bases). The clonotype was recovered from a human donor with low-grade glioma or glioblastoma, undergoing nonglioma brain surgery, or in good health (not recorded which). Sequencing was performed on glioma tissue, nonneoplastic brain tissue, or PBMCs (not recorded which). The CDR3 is CASSIGKYTDTQYF. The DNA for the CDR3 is TGTGCCAGTAGTATCGGGAAGTACACAGATACGCAGTATTTT.